This T cell receptor beta chain was captured by sequencing in a study of cytomegalovirus exposure and HLA in healthy donors. Here immunoSEQ multiplex PCR was the method, and the copy in TCRdb shows in-frame clones only, minus some. The table lists tens of thousands of clones, 85% of them singletons. This clone was counted only a few times. The donors were part of the validation cohort, which consisted of about 120 subjects and was separate from the first cohort of several hundred subjects. Looked up from germline, CDR1 is LNHDA and CDR2 is SQIVND (reference sequence). V shed 1 base and J shed 7 bases, with 6 bases lying between them. CDR3 length equals 12 residues.

Sequenced material: PBMCs. The receptor's source is a man aged 18-30 years in good health and CMV-seropositive. The chain carries TRBV19 and TRBJ2-3; D perhaps matches TRBD2 (5 bases). For the CDR3, the DNA is TGTGCCAGTAGTATAGCGACTAATACGCAGTATTTT. This sequence encodes CASSIATNTQYF.